This TCR beta chain came from a study of beta chain features in type 1 diabetes (dated by TCRdb to 2017 to 2018). With regard to the full study: Mean age, gender distribution, total cell number and subset yield were not different between patients and healthy donors. A total of roughly 100 million sorted cells were examined across all samples, and the number of cells per subset was strongly correlated with RNA yield. The study compared the TCRB repertoires of sorted circulating CD4+ T cell subsets in recently diagnosed type 1 diabetes patients with those in matched healthy donors. Regulatory and stem cell-like memory subsets were obtained from only 8 patients and roughly eight healthy donors, while naive and central memory subsets were obtained from all 30 or so donors. The study at large found these results: Shorter templates might be favored by PCR, yet because patient and control samples were amplified and corrected together, any such skew would affect both groups equally. Naive, central memory and regulatory TCRB repertoires appeared to be more similar among patients than among healthy donors. Because small numbers of individuals were included in the HLA sub-analyses, any influence of HLA type on TCRB rearrangement was left unresolved. Because cDNA was sequenced instead of genomic DNA, highly expressing activated cells could be over-represented, though the groups showed no difference in activation or CD3 levels. In all four CD4+ subsets, TCRB CDR3 length was moderately but significantly shorter in type 1 diabetes patients. Fewer insertions and more nucleotide deletions at VDJ recombination sites were observed in patients with type 1 diabetes, implying thymic rearrangement abnormalities.

The entire isolated RNA was reverse transcribed using the High Capacity cDNA Reverse Transcription Kit, and thus expressed TCRB transcripts were sequenced. Naive, central memory and regulatory T cell samples underwent deep immunoSEQ sequencing, averaging approximately 3.3 million total reads per sample. Sorted cells were lysed in RLT buffer and RNA was extracted with DNase-treated RNeasy Micro or Mini kits, depending on cell number. To prevent cross-contamination, every cell subset was processed on its own, while patient and healthy donor samples were processed together. The immunoSEQ multiplex PCR was used to amplify TCRB sequences from cDNA, generating 87-bp fragments that spanned the CDR3 region. Sequencing of the amplicons was performed on the Illumina HiSeq platform. In the paper's pipeline: PCR bias was computationally corrected using synthetic template baselines, reads within Hamming distance 2 were collapsed, and singletons that could not be merged were discarded. By aligning reads against IMGT, V, D and J genes, CDR3 length, and insertions or deletions at six rearrangement sites were assigned. Clonotype counts were normalized to sorted cell number within each subset before computing true diversity and Gini coefficients with the tcR R package. Repertoire sharing was quantified using the overlap coefficient calculated on TCRB nucleotide sequences. Out-of-frame TCRB sequences from naive cells were analyzed to stand in for the pre-selection repertoire. TCRdb retrieved this table from immuneACCESS and kept in-frame rearrangements only. Not all clones are present; in checked studies, unresolved V genes account for under half, and no reason is known for the remainder. For V, J and clone size, that table is used; D and trimming come from the DNA. This sample holds about 470,000 clones; 30% were observed only once. Roughly 0.06% of the sample goes to the ten largest clones.

From the cysteine through the phenylalanine, the CDR3 covers 13 amino acids. Of all the DNA, just the CDR3 is kept, 39 bases in frame from base 1. From each donor, a single peripheral blood sample of 90 to 150 mL on average was drawn into heparinised tubes. Naive, central memory, regulatory and stem cell-like memory CD4+ T cells were sorted on a BD FACSAria II using a panel including CD45RO, CCR7, CD25, CD127, CD95 and CD27. All sorted populations exceeded 95% purity. PBMCs were isolated immediately by Lymphoprep density gradient centrifugation and stained directly without culture. So that batch effects would be minimized, each experiment stained and sorted samples in pairs, pairing one healthy donor with one patient. This clone was seen only once. It lacks a known antigen. No per-base quality is available; no much larger clone lies one base away.

This TCR came from a man aged 18-30 years in good health. The sequencing sample was made of naive CD4+ T cells from blood. What the cell subset or site label conveys for this sample: true naive CD4+ T cells. The rearranged chain carries TRBV21-1 and TRBJ1-2. TRBV21-1 has pseudogene status. CDR3 reads: CASSKGRVTGYTF. The DNA reads TGTGCCAGCAGCAAGGGGCGGGTGACTGGCTACACCTTC.